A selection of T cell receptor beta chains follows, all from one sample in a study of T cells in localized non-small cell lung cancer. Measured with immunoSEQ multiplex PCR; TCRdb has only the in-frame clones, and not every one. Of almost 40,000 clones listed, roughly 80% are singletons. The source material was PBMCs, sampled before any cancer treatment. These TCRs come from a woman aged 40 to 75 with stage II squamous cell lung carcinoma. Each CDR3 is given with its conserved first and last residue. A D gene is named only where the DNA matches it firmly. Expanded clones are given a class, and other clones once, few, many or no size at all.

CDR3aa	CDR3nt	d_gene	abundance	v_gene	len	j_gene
CASAGVSTEAFF	TGCGCCAGCGCAGGGGTCAGCACTGAAGCTTTCTTT	NA	few	TRBV10-2	12	TRBJ1-1
CASSSDIYEQYF	TGTGCCAGCAGCTCAGACATCTACGAGCAGTACTTC	NA	NA	TRBV7-9	12	TRBJ2-7
CASSLQGVNNEQFF	TGCGCCAGCAGCTTGCAGGGAGTAAACAATGAGCAGTTCTTC	NA	NA	TRBV5-1	14	TRBJ2-1
CSGRLGETQYF	TGCAGCGGAAGACTAGGGGAGACCCAGTACTTC	NA	NA	TRBV29-1	11	TRBJ2-5
CASRTGTGELFF	TGCGCCAGTCGGACGGGAACCGGGGAGCTGTTTTTT	NA	NA	TRBV5-1	12	TRBJ2-2
CASSLLGTGELFF	TGTGCCAGCAGCTTGTTGGGGACCGGGGAGCTGTTTTTT	NA	NA	TRBV11-1	13	TRBJ2-2
CASGLVYGYTF	TGTGCCAGCGGTTTAGTCTATGGCTACACCTTC	NA	few	TRBV2	11	TRBJ1-2
CASSFGSASTDTQYF	TGTGCCAGCAGCTTTGGTAGCGCAAGCACAGATACGCAGTATTTT	NA	NA	TRBV5-4	15	TRBJ2-3
CASSSGRSTANYGYTF	TGTGCCAGCAGCTCCGGTCGGAGCACAGCTAACTATGGCTACACCTTC	NA	NA	TRBV13	16	TRBJ1-2
CASSQDPGSLSNTGELFF	TGCGCCAGCAGCCAAGATCCGGGCTCACTTTCTAACACCGGGGAGCTGTTTTTT	NA	medium-sized	TRBV4-3	18	TRBJ2-2
CASSIQGAWTFGYTF	TGTGCCAGTAGTATCCAGGGGGCATGGACTTTTGGCTACACCTTC	TRBD1	NA	TRBV19	15	TRBJ1-2
CASSSVGGHYEQYF	TGTGCCAGCAGCTCTGTCGGGGGTCACTACGAGCAGTACTTC	NA	NA	TRBV7-2	14	TRBJ2-7
CASSLGSGTLYNEQFF	TGTGCCAGCAGCTTAGGTAGCGGGACTCTCTACAATGAGCAGTTCTTC	TRBD2	few	TRBV11-3	16	TRBJ2-1
CASSYVRSSYNEQFF	TGTGCCAGCAGTTACGTGCGGAGCTCCTACAATGAGCAGTTCTTC	NA	NA	TRBV6-5	15	TRBJ2-1
CASSANWGSGTEAFF	TGTGCCAGCAGCGCTAACTGGGGGTCGGGTACTGAAGCTTTCTTT	NA	NA	TRBV5-8	15	TRBJ1-1
CASSPISSGRSEDTQYF	TGTGCCAGCAGTCCCATCTCTAGCGGGAGGTCGGAAGATACGCAGTATTTT	TRBD2	NA	TRBV2	17	TRBJ2-3
CASSLVLGANVLTF	TGTGCCAGCAGCTTGGTCCTTGGGGCCAACGTCCTGACTTTC	NA	NA	TRBV7-9	14	TRBJ2-6
CASSAGPRETQYF	TGTGCCAGCAGCGCGGGCCCGAGGGAGACCCAGTACTTC	NA	NA	TRBV7-9	13	TRBJ2-5
CASSPDRVTEAFF	TGCGCCAGCAGCCCCGACAGGGTCACTGAAGCTTTCTTT	TRBD1	few	TRBV5-1	13	TRBJ1-1
CASSIGGALGTEAFF	TGTGCCAGTAGTATTGGTGGGGCCTTGGGCACTGAAGCTTTCTTT	NA	NA	TRBV19	15	TRBJ1-1
CASSRGFNEQFF	TGTGCCAGCAGTAGGGGATTCAATGAGCAGTTCTTC	NA	NA	TRBV25-1	12	TRBJ2-1
CASSYLAHSQQFF	TGTGCCAGCAGTTACCTAGCCCACTCTCAGCAGTTCTTC	NA	few	TRBV6-5	13	TRBJ2-1
CASATTGQPQHF	TGTGCCAGCGCCACAACCGGTCAGCCCCAGCATTTT	NA	NA	TRBV6-1	12	TRBJ1-5
CASSLRLAGASNEQFF	TGCGCCAGCAGCCTCAGACTAGCGGGAGCCTCAAATGAGCAGTTCTTC	TRBD2	NA	TRBV5-1	16	TRBJ2-1
CASSIGTGGGYTF	TGCGCCAGCAGCATCGGGACAGGGGGTGGCTACACCTTC	TRBD1	NA	TRBV5-1	13	TRBJ1-2
CASSQGNSYNEQFF	TGCGCCAGCAGCCAGGGAAATTCCTACAATGAGCAGTTCTTC	NA	NA	TRBV4-1	14	TRBJ2-1
CASSYLLAGTYEQYF	TGTGCCAGCAGTTACCTCCTAGCGGGAACCTACGAGCAGTACTTC	TRBD2	few	TRBV6-5	15	TRBJ2-7
CATSREKYQETQYF	TGTGCCACCAGCAGAGAGAAGTACCAAGAGACCCAGTACTTC	NA	NA	TRBV15	14	TRBJ2-5
CASSFSTGSHEQYF	TGTGCCAGCAGCTTTTCGACAGGGAGCCACGAGCAGTACTTC	TRBD1	NA	TRBV7-2	14	TRBJ2-7
CASSLVGSETQYF	TGTGCCAGCAGCTTAGTGGGCTCGGAGACCCAGTACTTC	NA	NA	TRBV7-2	13	TRBJ2-5
CASSLKGAGLESYEQYF	TGTGCCAGCAGCTTAAAAGGCGCGGGACTAGAGTCCTACGAGCAGTACTTC	TRBD2	NA	TRBV7-8	17	TRBJ2-7
CASSRLAGDNEQFF	TGCGCCAGCAGCCGACTAGCGGGAGACAATGAGCAGTTCTTC	TRBD2	NA	TRBV4-3	14	TRBJ2-1
CASSYHSGGVGEQYF	TGTGCCAGCAGTTACCATTCCGGGGGGGTCGGGGAGCAGTACTTC	TRBD2	NA	TRBV28	15	TRBJ2-7
CAISGGTGELFF	TGTGCCATCAGTGGAGGAACCGGGGAGCTGTTTTTT	NA	NA	TRBV10-3	12	TRBJ2-2
CASSLGLGTGGDGYTF	TGTGCCAGCAGCTTGGGTCTCGGGACAGGGGGAGATGGCTACACCTTC	TRBD1	few	TRBV5-5	16	TRBJ1-2
CASSTTGFGANVLTF	TGTGCCAGCAGCACAACAGGATTTGGGGCCAACGTCCTGACTTTC	NA	NA	TRBV11-2	15	TRBJ2-6
CASAFGGHNEQFF	TGTGCCAGCGCTTTCGGGGGACACAATGAGCAGTTCTTC	NA	NA	TRBV6-5	13	TRBJ2-1
CASSLGESFYEQYF	TGTGCCAGCAGCTTAGGGGAGTCCTTCTACGAGCAGTACTTC	NA	NA	TRBV7-8	14	TRBJ2-7
CASSQGDGRVYGYTF	TGCGCCAGCAGCCAAGGGGACGGGCGTGTCTATGGCTACACCTTC	NA	NA	TRBV4-1	15	TRBJ1-2
CASSFRDNHGNEQFF	TGTGCCAGCAGTTTTCGGGACAACCACGGGAATGAGCAGTTCTTC	NA	NA	TRBV27	15	TRBJ2-1
CASSRVPQSGANVLTF	TGTGCCAGCTCACGGGTCCCACAATCTGGGGCCAACGTCCTGACTTTC	NA	NA	TRBV18	16	TRBJ2-6
CASSILPGVGYGYTF	TGTGCCAGTAGTATTTTGCCAGGCGTCGGCTATGGCTACACCTTC	NA	NA	TRBV19	15	TRBJ1-2